The 2 T cell receptor beta chains below all came from one sample that was sequenced in a study of T cell repertoires in cytomegalovirus infection. No antigen has been identified for these receptors. From the reads, TCRdb called clonotypes with MiXCR, one entry per CDR3 protein. The sample records about 700,000 distinct CDR3 sequences, roughly 36% being singletons. This sample comprised cultured PBMCs, obtained from culture after CMV antigen stimulation. These TCRs come from a human donor in good health (CMV status not recorded). Some clones in this sample may be carry-over from other donors' samples.

This sequence joins TRBV5-1 and TRBJ1-1, with 7 bases lining up with TRBD1. Germline V gene sequence: CDR1 SGHRS, CDR2 YFSETQ. The V and J ends lost 3 bases and 1 base, in that order; junction bases with no gene match: 9. The CDR3 loop spans 16 amino acids. The CDR3 is CASSSRTGVWNTEAFF. CDR3 nucleotides: TGCGCCAGCAGCTCTCGGACAGGAGTGTGGAACACTGAAGCTTTCTTT.

This clonotype is a singleton in its sample. This sequence may be a read error, since a much larger clone differs from it by one base. The chain has TRBV7-2 and TRBJ1-2; no clear D gene. V was cut by 3 bases and J by 4 bases, with 6 bases left in between. The V gene's germline CDR1 is SGHTA and CDR2 FQGNSA. This CDR3 is 12 amino acids long. As DNA, the CDR3 is TGTGCCAGCAGCTTCATACCCTATGGCTACACCTTC. This encodes CASSFIPYGYTF.